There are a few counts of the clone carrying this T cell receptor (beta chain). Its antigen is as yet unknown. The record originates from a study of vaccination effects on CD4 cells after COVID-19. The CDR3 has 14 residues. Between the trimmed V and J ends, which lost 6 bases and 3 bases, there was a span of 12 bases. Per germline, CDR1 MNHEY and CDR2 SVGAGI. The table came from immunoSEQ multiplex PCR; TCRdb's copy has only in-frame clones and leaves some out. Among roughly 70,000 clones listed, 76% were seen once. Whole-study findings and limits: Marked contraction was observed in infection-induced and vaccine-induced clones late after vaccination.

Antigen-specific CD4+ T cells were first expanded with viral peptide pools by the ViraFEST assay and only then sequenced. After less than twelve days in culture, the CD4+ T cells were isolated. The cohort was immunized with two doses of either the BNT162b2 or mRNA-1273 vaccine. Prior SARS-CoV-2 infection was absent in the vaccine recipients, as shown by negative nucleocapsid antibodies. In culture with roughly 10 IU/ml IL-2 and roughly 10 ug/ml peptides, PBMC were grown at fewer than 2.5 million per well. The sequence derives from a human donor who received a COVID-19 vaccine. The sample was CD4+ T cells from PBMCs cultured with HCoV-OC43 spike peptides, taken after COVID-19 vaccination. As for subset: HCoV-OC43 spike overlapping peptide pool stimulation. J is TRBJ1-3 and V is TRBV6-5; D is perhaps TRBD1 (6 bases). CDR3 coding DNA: TGTGCCAGCAGACAAGGGGGAGGTGGAAACACCATATATTTT. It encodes CASRQGGGGNTIYF.